The present entry profiles one T cell receptor beta chain with its context. Antigen: not known. Source study methods: Junction-only sequences without quality scores were provided by ImmunoSEQ, so filtering was different. The data were produced by immunoSEQ multiplex PCR, yet TCRdb's version contains in-frame clones alone and is incomplete. The DNA gave D and trimming, while V, J and clone size come from that table. Of around 1,100,000 clones listed, roughly 80% are singletons. The record originates from a study of shared clonotypes between healthy human individuals. Across the study: Ranging from 18 to 49 in age, donors were two women and a few men.

The CDR3 covers 14 residues. V was pared by 7 bases and J by 7 bases, with 20 bases between. CDR1 and CDR2 (germline): SQVTM, ANQGSEA. Broader study findings: A handful of donors shared 4.5% to 6.5% of their naive CD4 clonotypes.

Donors were healthy HIV-negative adults without recent acute infections or vaccinations. Sequenced: memory CD4+ T cells from PBMCs. As to subset: CD45RA-negative fraction. The origin of this receptor is a man aged 18-30 years in good health. Some clones in this sample may be carry-over from other donors' samples. The chain recombines TRBV29-1 with TRBJ2-1; D tentatively fits TRBD1 or TRBD2 (5 bases each). CDR3 protein: CSGIRDATGNEQFF. The CDR3 bases are TGCAGCGGAATTCGGGACGCAACGGGGAATGAGCAGTTCTTC.